This T cell receptor beta chain was captured in a study of STAT3 mutations in large granular lymphocyte leukemia. Overall study context: 40% of treated T-LGLL patients showed hematologic response to immunosuppression.

Trimming pared 1 base from V and 6 bases from J, leaving 4 bases between. Germline CDR1 MGHRA, CDR2 YSYEKL. The CDR3 contains 12 residues. Findings and limits, study-wide: Every T-LGLL patient had at least one immunodominant TCRbeta clonotype. TCR clonotype switching after therapy occurred in about 30% of the 18 patients. No sample exists from the first appearance of each clone.

This clone has only a few counts. Its specificity is unknown. TCRbeta libraries averaged about 43,000 productive templates per sample. The method was immunoSEQ multiplex PCR; TCRdb's version includes in-frame clones alone and lacks a portion of them. Counted here are around 4,600 clones, 49% occurring once; the ten biggest clones make up 84%. What was sequenced was peripheral blood mononuclear cells. The TCR sequence derives from a man in his 60s with T-cell large granular lymphocyte leukemia. Some clones in this sample may be carry-over from other donors' samples. The chain uses TRBV4-1 and TRBJ2-1, with D unresolved. Written as DNA, the CDR3 is TGCGCCAGCAGCCAAGTGGCCAATGAGCAGTTCTTC. Its translation: CASSQVANEQFF.